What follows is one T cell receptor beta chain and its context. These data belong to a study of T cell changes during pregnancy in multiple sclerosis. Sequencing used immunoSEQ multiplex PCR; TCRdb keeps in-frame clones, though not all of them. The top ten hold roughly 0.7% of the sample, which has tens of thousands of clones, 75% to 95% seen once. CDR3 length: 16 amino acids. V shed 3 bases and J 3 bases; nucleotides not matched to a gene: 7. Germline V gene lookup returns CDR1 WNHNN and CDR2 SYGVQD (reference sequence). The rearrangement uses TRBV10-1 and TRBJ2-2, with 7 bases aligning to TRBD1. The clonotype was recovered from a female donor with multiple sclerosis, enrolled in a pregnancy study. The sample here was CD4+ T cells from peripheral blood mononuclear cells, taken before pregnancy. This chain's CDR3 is CASSDIGGQDTGELFF. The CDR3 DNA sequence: TGCGCCAGCAGTGATATAGGGGGCCAGGACACCGGGGAGCTGTTTTTT.